The rows below give T cell receptor beta chains drawn from one sample of a study of identical twins. A single record per CDR3 protein comes from TCRdb applying MiXCR to the 5' RACE reads. The sample shows 400,000 to 500,000 distinct CDR3 sequences, less than 20% of them seen only once. The sequencing sample was made of naive T cells sorted from blood. The source of these receptors is a man in his fifties or sixties in good health. The CDR3 runs from the conserved cysteine through the conserved F or W. D genes are given only for firm matches. Part of the rows lack a size; the others show once, few, many or a class for expanded clones.

cdr3_aa cdr3_nt j_call clone_size d_call v_call
CASSRIPGQETQYF TGTGCCAGCAGCCGGATTCCTGGCCAAGAGACCCAGTACTTC TRBJ2-5 few - TRBV27
CASSLFIGGLNTGELFF TGTGCCAGCAGTTTATTCATCGGGGGTCTCAACACCGGGGAGCTGTTTTTT TRBJ2-2 - - TRBV28
CSEGTGGRNEQFF TGCAGTGAAGGGACAGGGGGTCGGAATGAGCAGTTCTTC TRBJ2-1 - TRBD1 TRBV20-1
CASSFQGSGNTIYF TGTGCCAGCAGTTTCCAGGGCTCTGGAAACACCATATATTTT TRBJ1-3 - - TRBV6-5
CATGPNYGYTF TGTGCCACCGGCCCGAACTATGGCTACACCTTC TRBJ1-2 many - TRBV6-5
CSAGSARSRATTSTDTQYF TGCAGTGCTGGGTCGGCGCGGTCGCGGGCTACAACTAGCACAGATACGCAGTATTTT TRBJ2-3 - - TRBV20-1
CASSLVGLRTDTQYF TGTGCCAGCAGTTTGGTAGGTCTACGCACAGATACGCAGTATTTT TRBJ2-3 few - TRBV12-3/TRBV12-4
CASSPGQPMVTQYF TGTGCCAGCTCACCGGGACAGCCCATGGTTACGCAGTATTTT TRBJ2-3 - TRBD1 TRBV18
CASVFLGNTQYF TGTGCCAGCGTCTTTCTAGGAAATACGCAGTATTTT TRBJ2-3 few - TRBV2
CASSLPTGGGETQYF TGTGCCAGCAGTTTGCCGACAGGGGGGGGCGAGACCCAGTACTTC TRBJ2-5 few TRBD1 TRBV28
CSARLLLAGAYNEQFF TGCAGTGCTAGGTTACTGCTAGCGGGAGCCTACAATGAGCAGTTCTTC TRBJ2-1 few TRBD2 TRBV20-1
CSADRTSGPYNEQFF TGCAGCGCCGACAGGACTAGCGGGCCTTACAATGAGCAGTTCTTC TRBJ2-1 few TRBD2 TRBV29-1
CASSLGTGYRSEQFF TGTGCCAGCAGCTTAGGGACAGGGTACAGGAGTGAGCAGTTCTTC TRBJ2-1 few TRBD1 TRBV7-9
CASSEVGQAGYGYTF TGTGCCAGCAGCGAAGTGGGACAGGCGGGCTATGGCTACACCTTC TRBJ1-2 - TRBD1 TRBV7-9
CASSYSGRKGGRYEQYF TGTGCCAGCAGTTACTCGGGGCGGAAAGGAGGGAGATACGAGCAGTACTTC TRBJ2-7 many - TRBV6-2/TRBV6-3
CSVEEFSDEQFF TGCAGCGTTGAAGAGTTTTCCGATGAGCAGTTCTTC TRBJ2-1 - - TRBV29-1
CASSLTVGQGTGANVLTF TGTGCCAGCAGCCTAACGGTCGGCCAGGGGACTGGGGCCAACGTCCTGACTTTC TRBJ2-6 many - TRBV11-1
CASSSLQDPEQYF TGTGCCAGCAGCTCTCTACAGGATCCCGAGCAGTACTTC TRBJ2-7 - - TRBV11-2
CSVEDPGGVNEQFF TGCAGCGTTGAAGATCCGGGAGGGGTCAATGAGCAGTTCTTC TRBJ2-1 many TRBD2 TRBV29-1
CSGPDRGYTEAFF TGCAGTGGCCCGGACAGGGGGTACACTGAAGCTTTCTTT TRBJ1-1 many TRBD1 TRBV20-1
CAWSGPLNYNEQFF TGTGCCTGGAGTGGACCGCTTAATTACAATGAGCAGTTCTTC TRBJ2-1 once - TRBV30
CASSPAGGPDTQYF TGTGCCAGCAGCCCAGCGGGGGGCCCAGATACGCAGTATTTT TRBJ2-3 many TRBD2 TRBV7-2
CSASQAPGNTEAFF TGCAGTGCTTCCCAGGCCCCCGGGAACACTGAAGCTTTCTTT TRBJ1-1 many - TRBV20-1
CASKRGRGGTEAFF TGTGCCAGCAAAAGGGGCAGGGGCGGCACTGAAGCTTTCTTT TRBJ1-1 many - TRBV12-3/TRBV12-4
CASRKSGDNEQFF TGTGCCAGCAGGAAGTCAGGGGACAATGAGCAGTTCTTC TRBJ2-1 - - TRBV7-8
CASSLYRSGRETQYF TGTGCCAGCAGCTTATATCGCTCAGGGCGAGAGACCCAGTACTTC TRBJ2-5 - - TRBV7-6
CASSQARGMYEQYF TGTGCCAGCAGCCAAGCAAGGGGGATGTACGAGCAGTACTTC TRBJ2-7 - - TRBV3-1
CASSPGGNTQYF TGTGCCAGCAGCCCTGGGGGTAATACGCAGTATTTT TRBJ2-3 few - TRBV6-5
CSARGVGGREPDTQYF TGCAGTGCTAGAGGGGTAGGCGGGAGGGAACCAGATACGCAGTATTTT TRBJ2-3 - TRBD2 TRBV20-1
CASSFGSGAGNTIYF TGTGCCAGCAGTTTTGGTTCAGGGGCTGGAAACACCATATATTTT TRBJ1-3 few - TRBV12-3/TRBV12-4
CASSHSGTGSGEQYF TGTGCCAGCTCACACTCCGGGACAGGGTCCGGCGAGCAGTACTTC TRBJ2-7 - TRBD1 TRBV18
CASSPRGSWYEQYF TGTGCCAGCAGCCCCCGTGGCAGTTGGTACGAGCAGTACTTC TRBJ2-7 - - TRBV7-9
CASSQGVSGGVEQFF TGTGCCAGCAGCCAGGGGGTTAGCGGGGGCGTTGAGCAGTTCTTC TRBJ2-1 - TRBD2 TRBV4-2
CSVGGQGATPTGELFF TGCAGCGTTGGAGGGCAGGGGGCAACCCCCACCGGGGAGCTGTTTTTT TRBJ2-2 - TRBD1 TRBV29-1
CASSEFGRLDGYTF TGTGCCAGCAGTGAATTCGGCCGGTTAGACGGCTACACCTTC TRBJ1-2 - - TRBV25-1
CASRGTGFNQPQHF TGTGCCAGCAGAGGGACAGGTTTCAATCAGCCCCAGCATTTT TRBJ1-5 - TRBD1 TRBV25-1
CASSAPGGFGTYGYTF TGTGCCAGCAGCGCCCCCGGAGGGTTCGGGACCTATGGCTACACCTTC TRBJ1-2 - - TRBV9
CASRNRETGGRLFAKNIQYF TGTGCCAGCAGGAATCGGGAAACAGGGGGTCGGTTGTTTGCCAAAAACATTCAGTACTTC TRBJ2-4 few - TRBV21-1
CASSYPGTDTQYF TGTGCCAGCAGTTATCCAGGCACAGATACGCAGTATTTT TRBJ2-3 few - TRBV6-6
CSATPTGRGTQYF TGCAGTGCTACCCCGACAGGGAGGGGGACCCAGTACTTC TRBJ2-5 - - TRBV20-1
CASSQSDGLYQETQYF TGTGCCAGCAGTCAATCCGACGGCCTCTACCAAGAGACCCAGTACTTC TRBJ2-5 few - TRBV28
CASSLTQPYEQYF TGCGCCAGCAGCTTGACACAGCCCTACGAGCAGTACTTC TRBJ2-7 - - TRBV5-1
CASSQDPRKGEQYF TGCGCCAGCAGCCAAGACCCCCGTAAAGGCGAGCAGTACTTC TRBJ2-7 few - TRBV4-3
CSATGLKAVEQYF TGCAGTGCCACGGGACTAAAAGCCGTCGAGCAGTACTTC TRBJ2-7 few TRBD2 TRBV20-1
CASSQGGVSGNNEQFF TGTGCCAGCAGTCAAGGGGGAGTTTCGGGAAACAATGAGCAGTTCTTC TRBJ2-1 few - TRBV27
CASSLLGNEQFF TGTGCCAGCAGTTTATTGGGAAATGAGCAGTTCTTC TRBJ2-1 few - TRBV28
CSVAGTSGGTETQYF TGCAGCGTTGCGGGGACTAGCGGGGGGACAGAGACCCAGTACTTC TRBJ2-5 - TRBD2 TRBV29-1
CASSLNYGVKETQYF TGCGCCAGCAGCTTAAACTACGGGGTTAAAGAGACCCAGTACTTC TRBJ2-5 - - TRBV5-1
CSATGTSGLGLAGANVLTF TGCAGTGCTACCGGGACTAGCGGGTTAGGGCTGGCTGGGGCCAACGTCCTGACTTTC TRBJ2-6 few TRBD2 TRBV20-1
CASSPSGSRNIQYF TGTGCCAGCAGTCCTAGCGGGAGTAGGAACATTCAGTACTTC TRBJ2-4 - TRBD2 TRBV6-1
CASSLDGSPDTQYF TGTGCCAGCAGTCTTGACGGATCCCCAGATACGCAGTATTTT TRBJ2-3 many - TRBV6-4
CASSHIAGGPHEQFF TGTGCCAGCAGCCATATAGCGGGGGGGCCGCATGAGCAGTTCTTC TRBJ2-1 few TRBD2 TRBV5-4
CASSSPSLTQYF TGTGCCAGCAGCTCCCCTTCCCTCACGCAGTATTTT TRBJ2-3 - - TRBV7-9